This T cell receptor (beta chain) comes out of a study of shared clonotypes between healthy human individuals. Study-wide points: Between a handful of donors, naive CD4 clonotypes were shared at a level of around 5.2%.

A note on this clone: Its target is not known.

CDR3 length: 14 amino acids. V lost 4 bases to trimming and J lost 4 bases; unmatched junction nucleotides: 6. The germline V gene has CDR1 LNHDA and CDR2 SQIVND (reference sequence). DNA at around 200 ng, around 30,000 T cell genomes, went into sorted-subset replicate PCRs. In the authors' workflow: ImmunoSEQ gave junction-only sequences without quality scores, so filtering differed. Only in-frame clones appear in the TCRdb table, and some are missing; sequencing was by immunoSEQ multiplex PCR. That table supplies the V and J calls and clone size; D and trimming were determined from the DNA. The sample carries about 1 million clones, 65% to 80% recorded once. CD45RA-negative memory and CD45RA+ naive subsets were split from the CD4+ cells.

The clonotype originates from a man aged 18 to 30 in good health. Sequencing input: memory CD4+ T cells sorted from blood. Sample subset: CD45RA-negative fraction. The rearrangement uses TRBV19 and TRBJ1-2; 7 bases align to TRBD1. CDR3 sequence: CASSSRDSTYGYTF. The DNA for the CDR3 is TGTGCCAGTAGTAGCCGGGACAGCACCTATGGCTACACCTTC.